Following are 32 T cell receptor beta chains from one sample sequenced in a study of response to subunit inactivated influenza vaccine. One entry per CDR3 protein results from TCRdb running MiXCR on the RT-PCR reads. The profile shows about 520,000 distinct CDR3 sequences, 25% of them singletons. The sequencing here drew on CD4+ T cells sorted from PBMCs, taken around 5 days after vaccination. The receptors shown here come from a man aged 50 or older who received an inactivated influenza vaccine.

The chain has TRBV5-1 and TRBJ2-2, with 7 positions matching TRBD1. Germline values: CDR1 SGHRS, CDR2 YFSETQ. Trimming removed 4 bases from V and 3 bases from J; junction bases left unmatched: 6. There are 15 residues in the CDR3. The CDR3: CASSPGTVYTGELFF. DNA for the CDR3: TGCGCCAGCAGCCCGGGGACAGTCTACACCGGGGAGCTGTTTTTT.

This clonotype has only a few counts. This chain links TRBV12-3 or TRBV12-4 with TRBJ2-1; a weak D match, TRBD2 (5 bases). V was clipped by 6 bases and J by 9 bases, with 9 bases between them. There are 11 residues in the CDR3. The CDR3 DNA reads as TGTGCCAGCAGCCAGACTATTGAGCAGTTCTTC. Protein product: CASSQTIEQFF.

The chain links TRBV7-3 to TRBJ2-2, with 12 bases matching TRBD2. V was clipped by 5 bases and J by 6 bases; unmatched bases: 7. CDR3 length equals 16 residues. The germline V gene encodes CDR1 SGHTA and CDR2 FQGTGA. The CDR3 nucleotides are TGTGCCAGCAGCGAAACTAGCGGGAGGACGGCCGGGGAGCTGTTTTTT. Its protein is CASSETSGRTAGELFF.

This clonotype showed up just a few times. The chain has TRBV4-3 and TRBJ2-1, with D uncertain. Deletions cut 0 bases from V and 0 bases from J, with 15 bases between. This CDR3 has 18 amino acids. Germline assignment: CDR1 LGHNA and CDR2 YSLEER. The CDR3 protein is CASSQEPGRVGSYNEQFF. CDR3 in DNA: TGCGCCAGCAGCCAAGAACCAGGACGGGTGGGCTCCTACAATGAGCAGTTCTTC.

This clonotype has ten or more counts. The genes are TRBV2 and TRBJ2-1; unclear D gene. This CDR3 contains 12 residues. V lost 5 bases to trimming and J lost 2 bases, with 4 bases between them. Germline V lookup: CDR1 SNHLY, CDR2 FYNNEI. In nucleotides, the CDR3 is TGTGCCAGCAGTTCGGCCTACAATGAGCAGTTCTTC. Amino acid sequence: CASSSAYNEQFF. The variable domain in full, completed from reference TRBV2 and TRBJ2-1, reads EPEVTQTPSHQVTQMGQEVILRCVPISNHLYFYWYRQILGQKVEFLVSFYNNEISEKSEIFDDQFSVERPDGSNFTLKIRSTKLEDSAMYFCASSSAYNEQFFGPGTRLTVL.

This clonotype was counted between two and nine times. V is TRBV30 and J is TRBJ1-1; TRBD1 might be the D (6 bases). Between the trimmed V and J ends, which lost 0 bases and 10 bases, there was a span of 15 bases. Germline V gene sequence: CDR1 GTSNPN, CDR2 SVGIG (reference sequence). The CDR3 consists of 13 residues. For the CDR3, the DNA is TGTGCCTGGAGTGTCACAGGGAACGGCGTAGCTTTCTTT. This translates into CAWSVTGNGVAFF.

V usage is TRBV10-3 and J usage is TRBJ2-3; 9 bases align to TRBD1. Germline V CDR1 and CDR2: ENHRY, SYGVKD. V lost 4 bases, J lost 3 bases, and 5 bases stayed unmatched. This CDR3 has 15 amino acids. The chain's CDR3 is CAISGFGQGTDTQYF. CDR3 sequence (DNA): TGTGCCATCAGTGGCTTCGGACAGGGGACAGATACGCAGTATTTT.

This clonotype was observed a few times. This chain links TRBV12-3 or TRBV12-4 with TRBJ1-5; a weak D match, TRBD1 (6 bases). The V end lost 8 bases, the J end lost 4 bases, and 15 bases lay between the germline ends. The CDR3 runs 14 residues. The CDR3 here is CASQRDTINQPQHF. The CDR3 bases are TGTGCCAGCCAACGGGACACCATTAATCAGCCCCAGCATTTT.

CDR3 in amino acids: CSARGPTPGPRGDTQYF. The DNA of the CDR3 is TGCAGTGCTAGAGGCCCAACCCCGGGACCAAGGGGGGATACGCAGTATTTT. The chain has TRBV20-1 and TRBJ2-3; weak D call: TRBD1 (6 bases). The CDR3 spans 17 residues. CDR1 DFQATT and CDR2 SNEGSKA come from the germline V gene (reference sequence). Trimming left V 1 base short and J 6 bases short, with 23 bases between.

The chain couples TRBV12-3 or TRBV12-4 to TRBJ2-1, with D unresolved. The V end lost 7 bases, the J end lost 10 bases, and 20 bases lay between the germline ends. This CDR3 has 14 amino acids. The CDR3: CASTPWEQAVEQFF. The DNA for the CDR3 is TGTGCCAGCACCCCATGGGAACAAGCAGTCGAGCAGTTCTTC.

This clonotype was seen just once. The rearrangement links TRBV29-1 to TRBJ2-5; 9 bases fit TRBD1. The CDR3 is made up of 15 amino acids. The V gene's germline CDR1 is SQVTM and CDR2 ANQGSEA. With 6 bases clipped from V and 2 bases from J, the junction kept 10 bases outside the gene matches. CDR3 loop: CSVLDRGTVQETQYF. Here the CDR3 DNA reads TGCAGCGTCCTGGACAGGGGCACGGTTCAAGAGACCCAGTACTTC. The whole variable domain, filled in from reference TRBV29-1 and TRBJ2-5, reads SAVISQKPSRDICQRGTSLTIQCQVDSQVTMMFWYRQQPGQSLTLIATANQGSEATYESGFVIDKFPISRPNLTFSTLTVSNMSPEDSSIYLCSVLDRGTVQETQYFGPGTRLLVL.

DNA for the CDR3: TGTGCCAGCAGCTTATTGGGCAGAGGACAGTACTTC. Residues: CASSLLGRGQYF. The genes are TRBV7-2 and TRBJ2-7; the D is unclear. Trimming removed 2 bases at V and 10 bases at J, with 12 bases between. The length of the CDR3 is 12 residues. The germline CDR1 and CDR2 sequences are SGHTA and FQGNSA. Full variable domain (missing parts from reference TRBV7-2 and TRBJ2-7): GAGVSQSPSNKVTEKGKDVELRCDPISGHTALYWYRQSLGQGLEFLIYFQGNSAPDKSGLPSDRFSAERTGGSVSTLTIQRTQQEDSAVYLCASSLLGRGQYFGPGTRLTVT.

A few counts support this clonotype. The chain is built from TRBV12-3 or TRBV12-4 and TRBJ2-4, with D possibly matching TRBD1 (5 bases). Deletions cut 3 bases from V and 6 bases from J, with 21 bases between. The CDR3 runs 17 residues. This chain's CDR3 is CASSFGVRLTGLNIQYF. CDR3 bases: TGTGCCAGCAGTTTTGGGGTCCGGCTTACAGGTTTAAACATTCAGTACTTC.

This clonotype appeared a few times. This chain connects TRBV11-2 to TRBJ2-2; D not resolved. V was pared by 3 bases and J by 4 bases, with 12 bases between. Germline CDR1 reads SGHAT; CDR2 reads FQNNGV. The CDR3 loop spans 15 amino acids. The CDR3 loop is CASSFARLITGELFF. CDR3 nucleotide sequence: TGTGCCAGCAGCTTTGCTAGATTGATCACCGGGGAGCTGTTTTTT.

The chain employs TRBV7-2 and TRBJ2-1; 10 nucleotides agree with TRBD2. This CDR3 spans 16 amino acids. CDR1 is SGHTA and CDR2 is FQGNSA in the germline V gene. The trim removed 5 bases at V and 3 bases at J, leaving 7 bases unmatched. CDR3 sequence reads: CASSLQAGGFYNEQFF. In DNA form, the CDR3 reads TGTGCCAGCAGCCTTCAAGCGGGGGGGTTCTACAATGAGCAGTTCTTC.

The chain uses TRBV7-9 and TRBJ2-4; D is possibly TRBD2 (7 bases). CDR3 length: 14 amino acids. Trimming left V 5 bases short and J 6 bases short, with 14 bases between. Germline-derived CDR1 and CDR2 are SEHNR and FQNEAQ (reference sequence). This CDR3 reads CASSPGGQLNIQYF. The DNA for the CDR3 is TGTGCCAGCAGCCCGGGAGGACAGTTAAACATTCAGTACTTC.

This clonotype showed up just a few times. The V call is TRBV6-1, the J call TRBJ1-2; D is unresolved. Germline assignment: CDR1 MNHNS and CDR2 SASEGT. The CDR3 covers 15 residues. The V end was cut by 6 bases, the J end by 5 bases, with 19 bases between. The CDR3 nucleotides read TGTGCCAGCAGCCCCGGTCCCCATTACCTTTATGGCTACACCTTC. Encoded protein: CASSPGPHYLYGYTF.

This clonotype was counted ten times or more. CDR3 nucleotides: TGCGCCAGCAGCCAAGCGTCCGATGAGACCCAGTACTTC. Translated, it gives CASSQASDETQYF. This chain links TRBV4-3 with TRBJ2-5; no clear D gene. V shed 1 base and J shed 5 bases, with 8 bases lying between them. Germline loops: CDR1 LGHNA, CDR2 YSLEER. The CDR3 runs to 13 residues.

The chain joins TRBV18 to TRBJ1-2; tentative D call: TRBD1 (5 bases). V lost 6 bases to trimming and J lost 1 base, with 21 bases between them. Germline V lookup: CDR1 KGHSH, CDR2 LQKENI. The CDR3 is made up of 17 amino acids. The CDR3 loop is CASSRTTATTDNYGYTF. CDR3 nucleotides: TGTGCCAGCTCCCGGACGACAGCCACTACGGATAACTATGGCTACACCTTC.

This clonotype was seen more than once but under ten times. The chain couples TRBV20-1 to TRBJ1-1; TRBD1 is a possible D gene (5 bases). CDR1 is DFQATT, CDR2 SNEGSKA, per germline (reference sequence). This CDR3 region has 16 residues. V lost 3 bases and J 0 bases, leaving 17 bases between the germline ends. DNA of the CDR3: TGCAGTGCTAGTGGATCGACCGGGACCCTGAACACTGAAGCTTTCTTT. This gives the protein CSASGSTGTLNTEAFF.

This rearrangement joins TRBV6-2 or TRBV6-3 to TRBJ2-2, with TRBD1 as a possible D gene (6 bases). Germline loops: CDR1 MNHEY, CDR2 SVGEGT. Trimming shortened V by 10 bases and J by 2 bases, and 11 bases separated the two germline ends. The CDR3 is 13 amino acids. CDR3 loop: CATDSTNTGELFF. DNA for the CDR3: TGTGCCACGGACAGTACTAACACCGGGGAGCTGTTTTTT.

The chain has TRBV7-3 and TRBJ2-1; TRBD2 aligns across 7 bases. CDR3 size: 15 residues. After removal of 2 bases from V and 3 bases from J, the junction contained 4 bases not matched to a gene. Per germline, CDR1 SGHTA and CDR2 FQGTGA. DNA of the CDR3: TGTGCCAGCAGCTTATCTAGCGGAGTCTACAATGAGCAGTTCTTC. Translated: CASSLSSGVYNEQFF.

J is TRBJ2-3 and V is TRBV27, with 12 bases aligning to TRBD1. With 5 bases clipped from V and 2 bases from J, the junction kept 11 bases outside the gene matches. This CDR3 is built from 18 residues. CDR1 and CDR2 from the germline V gene are MNHEY and SMNVEV (reference sequence). The CDR3 nucleotides are TGTGCCAGCAGTCTGGGGACAGGGGGCTTCGGTTACACAGATACGCAGTATTTT. Translated, it gives CASSLGTGGFGYTDTQYF.

This clonotype was seen a few times. This chain connects TRBV4-2 to TRBJ2-7; D might be TRBD2 (6 bases). CDR3 length equals 15 residues. CDR1 and CDR2 (germline): LGHNA, YNFKEQ. V lost 2 bases, J lost 0 bases, and 11 bases lay in between. The CDR3 region has the DNA TGTGCCAGCAGCCAAAACCCACTAGCCTCCTACGAGCAGTACTTC. Translating gives CASSQNPLASYEQYF.

As DNA, the CDR3 is TGTGCCAGCAACTTAAGGGGGGAACGCAATCAGCCCCAGCATTTT. Translating it yields CASNLRGERNQPQHF. The chain uses TRBV6-2 or TRBV6-3 and TRBJ1-5; D is perhaps TRBD1 (6 bases). The V end was cut by 7 bases, the J end by 2 bases, with 15 bases between. The V gene's germline CDR1 is MNHEY and CDR2 SVGEGT. This CDR3 contains 15 residues.

CDR3 in amino acids: CASSLREHYEQYF. The CDR3 DNA is TGTGCCAGCAGTTTGAGGGAACACTACGAGCAGTACTTC. The chain couples TRBV12-3 or TRBV12-4 to TRBJ2-7; weak D call: TRBD2 (5 bases). V was shortened by 3 bases and J by 3 bases, with 9 bases between the two germline ends. There are 13 residues in the CDR3.

This rearrangement joins TRBV7-2 to TRBJ1-1; D remains unclear. Germline V CDR1 and CDR2: SGHTA, FQGNSA. This CDR3 comprises 13 residues. V dropped 5 bases and J dropped 6 bases, with 13 bases sitting between them. CDR3 protein: CASSRYGVPEAFF. For the CDR3, the DNA is TGTGCCAGCAGCCGCTATGGAGTTCCTGAAGCTTTCTTT.

This clonotype has at least ten counts. The chain is built from TRBV20-1 and TRBJ2-4; 7 nucleotides agree with TRBD1. CDR1 DFQATT and CDR2 SNEGSKA come from the germline V gene (reference sequence). The CDR3 totals 14 residues. J was trimmed by 6 bases and V by 0 bases; bases with no gene match: 5. The CDR3 DNA reads as TGCAGTGCTAGAGATTCGACAGGGAGAAACATTCAGTACTTC. Translated, it gives CSARDSTGRNIQYF.

Ten or more counts support this clonotype. This chain uses TRBV7-9 with TRBJ2-7; D perhaps matches TRBD1 (5 bases). The CDR3 loop spans 14 amino acids. Germline loops: CDR1 SEHNR, CDR2 FQNEAQ (reference sequence). V lost 4 bases, J lost 2 bases, and 12 bases lay in between. The CDR3 DNA reads TGTGCCAGCAGCTCAGGGTCCCCCCCCTACGAGCAGTACTTC. The encoded protein is CASSSGSPPYEQYF.

The CDR3 spells CASSPLAGVTKNIQYF. The CDR3 nucleotides read TGTGCCAGCTCACCCTTGGCAGGGGTGACCAAAAACATTCAGTACTTC. The V and J genes are TRBV18 and TRBJ2-4; a possible D gene is TRBD1 (6 bases). Per the germline V gene, CDR1 is KGHSH and CDR2 is LQKENI. This CDR3 spans 16 amino acids. V shed 3 bases and J shed 2 bases, with 14 bases lying between them.

This clonotype was seen at least ten times. In DNA, the CDR3 is TGTGCCTGGACCCCCCGTCAACCAAACACTGAAGCTTTCTTT. Translated, it gives CAWTPRQPNTEAFF. The chain employs TRBV30 and TRBJ1-1; D remains ambiguous. The CDR3 runs to 14 residues. Trimming left V 4 bases short and J 2 bases short, with 14 bases between. Germline values: CDR1 GTSNPN, CDR2 SVGIG (reference sequence).

The CDR3 region is CSARRDMRETQYF. The CDR3 DNA sequence: TGCAGTGCTCGCCGGGACATGAGAGAGACCCAGTACTTC. V and J are TRBV20-1 and TRBJ2-5; a weak D match, TRBD1 (6 bases). Germline assignment: CDR1 DFQATT and CDR2 SNEGSKA (reference sequence). The V and J ends lost 5 bases and 4 bases respectively, with 14 bases between them. The CDR3 is 13 amino acids.